These 13 T cell receptor beta chains share one sample of origin, sequenced in a study of a mutant IDH1 vaccine in newly diagnosed glioma. The assay was immunoSEQ multiplex PCR, and TCRdb's table has in-frame clones only and misses some. This sample has 42,000 or so clones, with 75% to 85% found just once. These receptors are not linked to any known antigen. Sample time point: week 35, safety follow-up. Each vaccine dose was 300 ug of mutant IDH1 20-mer peptide, with topical imiquimod. The sample consisted of PBMCs, taken from a glioma patient whose treatment included an IDH1 peptide vaccine. Receptors were obtained from a woman aged 45-60 years with glioma.

The gene calls are TRBV6-1 and TRBJ1-1; 7 nucleotides agree with TRBD1. From germline, CDR1 is MNHNS and CDR2 SASEGT. This CDR3 has 12 amino acids. V lost 3 bases, J lost 8 bases, and 3 bases stayed unmatched. Here the CDR3 DNA reads TGTGCCAGCAGTGAGATGACAGGGGAAGCTTTCTTT. This codes for CASSEMTGEAFF.

The chain employs TRBV4-3 and TRBJ2-2; the match to TRBD2 covers 8 bases. V gave up 0 bases and J gave up 5 bases; unmatched junction bases: 11. The CDR3 runs to 18 residues. Germline CDR1 is LGHNA and CDR2 is YSLEER. The CDR3 region has the DNA TGCGCCAGCAGCCAAGAGGTGGAGGCGGGGGGCGGAACCGGGGAGCTGTTTTTT. Protein product: CASSQEVEAGGGTGELFF.

Concerning this clone: One junction end disagrees with the germline gene, perhaps due to a read error. The V and J genes are TRBV29-1 and TRBJ2-5, with 8 bases fitting TRBD1. The CDR3 is made up of 14 amino acids. Germline V gene sequence: CDR1 SQVTM, CDR2 ANQGSEA. CDR3 residues: CTVRKDRVQETQYF. CDR3 nucleotide sequence: TGCACCGTTCGCAAGGACAGGGTCCAAGAGACCCAGTACTTC.

This chain connects TRBV6-1 to TRBJ1-2, with 7 bases aligning to TRBD1. The germline CDR1 and CDR2 sequences are MNHNS and SASEGT. This CDR3 spans 15 amino acids. Trimming removed 4 bases from V and 5 bases from J; junction bases left unmatched: 10. The CDR3 coding sequence is TGTGCCAGCAGTGCTCTCTCAGGGGGGGCGTATGGCTACACCTTC. The encoded protein is CASSALSGGAYGYTF.

About this clone itself: Sequence at one end of the junction differs from germline and may be a read error. Additional DNA sequences in this sample encode the identical CDR3. The chain combines TRBV5-1 with TRBJ1-2; weak D call: TRBD1 (5 bases). This CDR3 is 15 amino acids long. CDR1 and CDR2 from the germline V gene are SGHRS and YFSETQ. CDR3 sequence reads: CASSLVWGGERGYTF. CDR3 in DNA: TGCGCCAGCAGCTTGGTTTGGGGAGGGGAACGAGGCTACACTTTC.

The J gene is TRBJ1-1, the V gene TRBV5-5, with D tentatively TRBD1 (6 bases). Trimming removed 0 bases at V and 3 bases at J, with 6 bases between. The V gene's germline CDR1 is SGHKS and CDR2 YYEKEE (reference sequence). The CDR3 extends over 13 amino acids. The chain's CDR3 is CASSLDRDTEAFF. For the CDR3, the DNA is TGTGCCAGCAGCTTGGACAGGGACACTGAAGCTTTCTTT.

This clone came up once. The chain employs TRBV30 and TRBJ1-4; tentatively, D is TRBD1 (5 bases). The CDR3 totals 15 residues. Trimming cost V 5 bases and J 2 bases, with 15 bases left between them. In germline, CDR1 is GTSNPN, CDR2 SVGIG (reference sequence). DNA of the CDR3: TGTGCCTGGTCTGGGGGGTTTAACACTAATGAAAAACTGTTTTTT. As protein: CAWSGGFNTNEKLFF. The entire variable domain, with the rest obtained from reference TRBV30 and TRBJ1-4, is as follows: SQTIHQWPATLVQPVGSPLSLECTVEGTSNPNLYWYRQAAGRGLQLLFYSVGIGQISSEVPQNLSASRPQDRQFILSSKKLLLSDSGFYLCAWSGGFNTNEKLFFGSGTQLSVL.

V and J are TRBV18 and TRBJ1-1; D is unclear. Germline CDR1 reads KGHSH; CDR2 reads LQKENI. V lost 1 base, J lost 1 base, and 1 base lay in between. The CDR3 is made up of 12 amino acids. The CDR3 coding sequence is TGTGCCAGCTCACCACGGAACACTGAAGCTTTCTTT. Translated, it gives CASSPRNTEAFF.

V and J are TRBV29-1 and TRBJ2-7; D gene unclear. Near its end, the DNA agrees better with TRBJ2-5, so the J call may be wrong. Germline V lookup: CDR1 SQVTM, CDR2 ANQGSEA. CDR3 size: 15 residues. The CDR3 spells CSVEDSRARQETQYF. DNA of the CDR3: TGCAGCGTTGAAGACTCTCGGGCCAGGCAAGAGACCCAGTACTTC.

The rearrangement links TRBV6-1 to TRBJ1-1; 7 bases are shared with TRBD1. The ends lost 3 bases at V and 3 bases at J; junction bases unmatched: 13. The CDR3 runs to 17 residues. The germline CDR1 and CDR2 sequences are MNHNS and SASEGT. CDR3 in DNA: TGTGCCAGCAGTGACACCCACGCGACAGGGAGGGACACTGAAGCTTTCTTT. It codes for CASSDTHATGRDTEAFF.

The chain uses TRBV19 and TRBJ1-1, with D maybe TRBD1 (6 bases). The germline V gene encodes CDR1 LNHDA and CDR2 SQIVND (reference sequence). V dropped 7 bases and J dropped 0 bases, with 12 bases sitting between them. The CDR3 length is 14 residues. This chain's CDR3 is CASNSQGMNTEAFF. In DNA, the CDR3 is TGTGCCAGTAATTCCCAGGGGATGAACACTGAAGCTTTCTTT. The full variable domain, its missing parts supplied by reference TRBV19 and TRBJ1-1, is DGGITQSPKYLFRKEGQNVTLSCEQNLNHDAMYWYRQDPGQGLRLIYYSQIVNDFQKGDIAEGYSVSREKKESFPLTVTSAQKNPTAFYLCASNSQGMNTEAFFGQGTRLTVV.

The rearrangement links TRBV9 to TRBJ2-5; 13 nucleotides line up with TRBD2. The CDR3 consists of 17 residues. V shed 3 bases and J 2 bases; nucleotides not matched to a gene: 7. Germline V gene lookup returns CDR1 SGDLS and CDR2 YYNGEE. CDR3 nucleotides: TGTGCCAGCAGCGGGGGGACTAGCGGGGTGCCACAAGAGACCCAGTACTTC. Its translation is CASSGGTSGVPQETQYF.

V gene TRBV11-2 combines with J gene TRBJ2-7, with a tentative D call TRBD1 (5 bases). Trimming removed 4 bases at V and 4 bases at J, with 14 bases between. The germline gives CDR1 SGHAT, CDR2 FQNNGV. CDR3 size: 14 residues. The CDR3 protein is CASSSLAGRYEQYF. The CDR3, as DNA: TGTGCCAGCAGCTCCCTGGCAGGGCGGTACGAGCAGTACTTC.